This TCR beta chain is from a study of blood T cell repertoires in COVID-19 (dated by TCRdb to about 2020). With regard to the full study: Samples covering the acute and convalescent phases of COVID-19 were provided by collaborators in the United States, Italy and Spain. Subjects who had been exposed to COVID-19, were actively infected with it, or had recovered from it provided the deeply sampled blood TCRbeta repertoires that made up the dataset. A freely available public database, intended as a resource for researchers studying the immune response to SARS-CoV-2, is where the repertoires were released. The material from the prospective study consisted of cDNA or gDNA derived from T cells, B-cell-depleted T cells, or PBMCs. Samples were obtained from the ongoing ImmuneRACE study (first 160 participants) and from over 1,000 subjects provided by 6 global collaborators. Sample metadata almost always included a de-identified subject ID, COVID-19 status, age in years and sex. HLA class I and class II types, where available, came from metadata supplied by the sample provider rather than from assay-based typing. The study at large found these results: The amount of clinical and demographic metadata varied by source and participant and was provided uncurated.

The germline V end is reduced by 6 bases and the J end by 2 bases; junction bases left unmatched: 9. CDR1 and CDR2 are drawn from the germline V gene: SQVTM, ANQGSEA. The CDR3 contains 14 residues, cysteine and phenylalanine counted. Solely the CDR3 DNA is kept, with 42 bases framed from the first base. A second Seattle source provided samples from volunteer blood donors who had recovered from COVID-19. The collaborating institutions used their own protocols to collect whole blood in K2EDTA tubes. For TCRbeta analysis, collaborator samples were shipped as frozen whole blood, as isolated PBMCs, or as DNA extracted from either sample type. A word on this clone: This receptor's antigen is unknown. Base qualities are missing; no much larger clone stands one base away.

The immunoSEQ Assay, a bias-controlled multiplex PCR, was used to amplify TCRbeta CDR3 regions from genomic DNA. In the paper's pipeline: Within the assay, amplification of reference gene primers was used to estimate how many nucleated cells each sample contained. To quantify the absolute abundance of each unique TCRbeta CDR3 rearrangement, sequence reads were collapsed and filtered. For each sample, productive Simpson clonality was calculated as the square root of Simpson's diversity index across productive rearrangements. The table was pulled from immuneACCESS by TCRdb, which kept in-frame rearrangements only. Such tables lose some clones; where checked, under half of the loss comes from unresolved V genes, and the rest has no known cause. V and J calls and clone size are those listed in that table; D and trimming were worked out from the DNA. Counted in this sample were fewer than 350,000 clones; around 88% of them appeared once. Of the sample, roughly 2.1% falls within the top ten clones.

The rearrangement joined TRBV29-1 to TRBJ2-5, and 7 junctional nucleotides match TRBD2. The sample comprised peripheral blood. This TCR came from a woman aged 25 to 39 who had recovered from COVID-19. The CDR3 protein: CSVGNSGGQETQYF. Here is the DNA: TGCAGCGTCGGAAACTCGGGGGGACAAGAGACCCAGTACTTC.